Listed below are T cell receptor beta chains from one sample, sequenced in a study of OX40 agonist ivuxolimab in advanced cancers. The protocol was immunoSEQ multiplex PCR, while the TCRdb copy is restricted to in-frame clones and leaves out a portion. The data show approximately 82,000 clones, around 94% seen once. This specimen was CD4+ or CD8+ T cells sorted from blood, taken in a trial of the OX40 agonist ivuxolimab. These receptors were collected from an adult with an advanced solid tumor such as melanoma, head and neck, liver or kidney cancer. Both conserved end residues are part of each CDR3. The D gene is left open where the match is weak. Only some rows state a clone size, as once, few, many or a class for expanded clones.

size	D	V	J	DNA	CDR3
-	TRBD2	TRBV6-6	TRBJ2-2	TGTGCCAGCAGTCCCTCTAGCGGGAGAACCGGGGAGCTGTTTTTT	CASSPSSGRTGELFF
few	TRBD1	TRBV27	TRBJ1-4	TGTGCCAGCAGTTTAAGGGGGCTAGCAGCAACTAATGAAAAACTGTTTTTT	CASSLRGLAATNEKLFF
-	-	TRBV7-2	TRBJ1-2	TGTGCCAGCAGCGTGGGGGTCGGGGGGCGCAACTATGGCTACACCTTC	CASSVGVGGRNYGYTF
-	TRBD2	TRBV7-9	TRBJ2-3	TGTGCCAGCAGCCCATGGACTAGCGCCACAGATACGCAGTATTTT	CASSPWTSATDTQYF
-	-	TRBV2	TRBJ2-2	TGTGCCAGCAGTGAATTCGCAGTGAACACCGGGGAGCTGTTTTTT	CASSEFAVNTGELFF
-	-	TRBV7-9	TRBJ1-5	TGTGCCAGCAGTATTGCAGGGGGCAATCAGCCCCAGCATTTT	CASSIAGGNQPQHF
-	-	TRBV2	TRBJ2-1	TGTGCCAGCATTACAGGGCCAAGCTCCTACAATGAGCAGTTCTTC	CASITGPSSYNEQFF
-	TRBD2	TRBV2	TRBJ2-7	TGTGCCAGCAGTGAGGGTTTCAGCAGCGGGGGGCTCTACGAGCAGTACTTC	CASSEGFSSGGLYEQYF
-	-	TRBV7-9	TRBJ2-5	TGTGCCAGCAGCTCAATGTTGGCGGAGACCCAGTACTTC	CASSSMLAETQYF
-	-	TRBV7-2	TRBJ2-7	TGTGCCAGCAGCTCGCCAGACCATTCCGTCTCCACCTACGAGCAGTACTTC	CASSSPDHSVSTYEQYF
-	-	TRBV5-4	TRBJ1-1	TGTGCCAGCAGCTTGGAGGGAGGGGGAAACGAAGCTTTCTTT	CASSLEGGGNEAFF
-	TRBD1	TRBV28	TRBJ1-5	TGTGCCAGCAGCCTAGACAGGGGGTTAGGTCAGCCCCAGCATTTT	CASSLDRGLGQPQHF
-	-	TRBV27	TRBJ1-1	TGTGCCAGCAGTTTCCGGACAGACACTGAAGCTTTCTTT	CASSFRTDTEAFF
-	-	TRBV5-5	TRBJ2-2	TGTGCCAGCAGCTTGGTTCTCCTCGGATCCACCGGGGAGCTGTTTTTT	CASSLVLLGSTGELFF
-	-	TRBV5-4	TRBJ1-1	TGTGCCAGCAGCTTGGAAGGGAACACTGAAGCTTTCTTT	CASSLEGNTEAFF
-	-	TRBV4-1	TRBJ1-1	TGCGCCAGCAGCCAACAAAGACAGGATGAGAACACTGAAGCTTTCTTT	CASSQQRQDENTEAFF
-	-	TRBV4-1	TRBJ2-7	TGCGCCAGCAGCCACCCCTACGAAGGGGGCGAGCAGTACTTC	CASSHPYEGGEQYF
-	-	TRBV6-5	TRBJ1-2	TGTGCCAGCCCCGCAGGATCGGCGCGGGGCTACACCTTC	CASPAGSARGYTF
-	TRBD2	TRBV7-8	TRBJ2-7	TGTGCCAGCAGCCCCCGGGCTAGCGGGGGTTCCTACGAGCAGTACTTC	CASSPRASGGSYEQYF
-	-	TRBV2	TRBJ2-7	TGTGCCAGCACGGACTCCTACGAGCAGTACTTC	CASTDSYEQYF
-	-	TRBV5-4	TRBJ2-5	TGTGCCAGCAGTTCAAGCAGTGGGTATCGGCCCCAACAAGAGACCCAGTACTTC	CASSSSSGYRPQQETQYF
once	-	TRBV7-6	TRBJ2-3	TGTGCCAGCAGCCAGGGGGTGAGGGGGGGCACAGATACGCAGTATTTT	CASSQGVRGGTDTQYF
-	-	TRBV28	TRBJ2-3	TGTGCCAGCAGTTTGCACCCAAACGGGGGCACAGATACGCAGTATTTT	CASSLHPNGGTDTQYF
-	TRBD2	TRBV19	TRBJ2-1	TGTGCCAGTAGTACTAGCGGGGGGGCCAATGAGCAGTTCTTC	CASSTSGGANEQFF
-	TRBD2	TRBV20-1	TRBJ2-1	TGCAGTGCTGGGGGGGAAAGTGAGCAGTTCTTC	CSAGGESEQFF
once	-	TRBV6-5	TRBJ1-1	TGTGCCAGCACCCCGTCGATGATATCTGAAGCTTTCTTT	CASTPSMISEAFF
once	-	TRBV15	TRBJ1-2	TGTGCCACCAGCAGAGGTGGATTCGAGAACTATGGCTACACCTTC	CATSRGGFENYGYTF
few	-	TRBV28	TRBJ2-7	TGTGCCAGCAGCTCGAGTGAGGACACCCGCTACGAGCAGTACTTC	CASSSSEDTRYEQYF
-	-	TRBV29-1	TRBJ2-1	TGCAGCGTTGTCACCGGGACCAACTACAATGAGCAGTTCTTC	CSVVTGTNYNEQFF